This T cell receptor (beta chain) was identified in a study of human T cells and chemical hapten exposure. Note on this clonotype: In this CDR3 the conserved last residue, phenylalanine or tryptophan, is missing, so a read error is likely.

TCRdb reanalysed the RACE reads using MiXCR and keeps one entry per CDR3 protein. The sample holds roughly 380,000 distinct CDR3 sequences; roughly 4.8% are singletons and the top ten take approximately 2.5%. Germline CDR1 and CDR2: MNHNS and SASEGT. The V segment lost 2 bases and the J segment 9 bases; nucleotides outside the gene matches: 3. CDR3 length equals 13 residues. The time point denotes: patch test 1, 2 weeks after DPC sensitization. The treatment here: therapeutic diphenylcyclopropenone sensitization with weekly scalp DPC. The donor pool consisted of alopecia patients aged 18 to 70 years, considered suitable for DPC.

This receptor was obtained from a woman in her fifties or sixties with alopecia areata. Some clones in this sample may be carry-over from other donors' samples. V is TRBV6-1 and J is TRBJ2-1; 8 bases align to TRBD1. The sequenced sample was whole blood, obtained in connection with sensitization to the hapten diphenylcyclopropenone (DPC). DNA for the CDR3: TGTGCCAGCAGTGAATTTACAGGGGGTGAGCAGTTCTTA. It specifies CASSEFTGGEQFL.